This T cell receptor beta chain was sequenced during a study of CD4 T cells in relation to SARS-CoV-2 and coronaviruses. Notes on the study in general: No crossreactivity against non-spike viral proteins was tested here.

V gave up 3 bases and J gave up 0 bases, with 6 bases separating them. Per germline, CDR1 SNHLY and CDR2 FYNNEI. CDR3 length: 14 residues. Before the COVID-19 pandemic, during about 2010-2019, CD4+ T cells were taken from unexposed donors. The cells were cultured for 9 to 11 days before CD4+ T cells were isolated. Testing used SARS-CoV-2 S/N and four cold-coronavirus spikes on unexposed-donor CD4+ T cells, cells permitting. This clone was seen a few times. The antigen is unknown. Sequenced by immunoSEQ multiplex PCR; TCRdb stores in-frame clones only, minus some. The table shows 9,500 to 15,000 clones, with around 73% occurring only once.

Sequenced sample: CD4+ T cells from PBMCs, cultured in vitro. This sequence joins TRBV2 and TRBJ1-5; D ambiguous. This sequence originates from a human donor in good health. CDR3 DNA: TGTGCCAGCAGTGAGGAGAGTAGCAATCAGCCCCAGCATTTT. This sequence encodes CASSEESSNQPQHF.